This T cell receptor (beta chain) was identified during a study of spatial heterogeneity in lung cancer. This CDR3 is built from 17 residues. V lost 7 bases and J lost 0, with 19 bases in between. Each TCR cDNA molecule carried a unique molecular identifier. In TCRdb, the 5' RACE reads were re-called with MiXCR into one record per CDR3 protein. The data contain some 40,000 distinct CDR3 sequences, 5.2% of them singletons. Time point given: sample taken at primary tumor resection. Whole RNA, which was extracted from tumor, nontumor lung tissue or frozen PBMC, was sequenced without any cell sorting. The specimen was PBMCs, collected at surgery. V is TRBV12-3 or TRBV12-4 and J is TRBJ1-3, with D possibly being TRBD1 (6 bases). This clonotype was obtained from a female donor with early-stage non-small cell lung cancer. CDR3 sequence: CASTSRGGGNSGNTIYF. Here the CDR3 DNA reads TGTGCCAGCACCTCACGCGGAGGGGGGAACTCTGGAAACACCATATATTTT.